This TCR beta chain is drawn from a study of cytomegalovirus exposure and HLA in healthy donors. Overall study findings and caveats: Other equally common chains were less clonally expanded than HLA-associated TCR beta chains, a later analysis showed.

Per the germline V gene, CDR1 is SGHRS and CDR2 is YFSETQ. With 5 bases removed from V and 1 base from J, the gap between germline ends came to 9 bases. The CDR3 length is 14 residues. As regards this clone: What it binds is unknown.

The PCR was carried out with 60 Vbeta primers and 13 Jbeta primers. As processed by the authors: The authors later counted about 80 million unique TCR beta chains, 9 million to 14 million of them shared. Generated by immunoSEQ multiplex PCR, the TCRdb table keeps only in-frame clones and is missing some. The D gene and trimming were derived from the DNA, and the V and J assignments and clone size from that table. The data hold some 170,000 clones, with 80% observed a single time. This sequence joins TRBV5-1 and TRBJ2-2, with D tentatively TRBD2 (6 bases). The sequence came from a man aged 18 to 29 in good health and CMV-seropositive. Sequencing was performed on PBMCs. Here the CDR3 reads CASSLGGNTGELFF. The CDR3, as DNA: TGCGCCAGCAGTCTCGGGGGGAACACCGGGGAGCTGTTTTTT.